Following are 15 T cell receptor beta chains from one sample sequenced in a study of CD8 T cells in Susac syndrome. Random hexamers were used to reverse transcribe the RNA input (about 0.45 to 1 ug). MiXCR was run by TCRdb on the immunoSEQ multiplex PCR reads, yielding one entry per CDR3 protein. Found here are a few hundred thousand distinct CDR3 sequences, about 95% of them singletons; the top ten hold 0.08% to 0.095%. The sequencing sample was made of CD4+ T cells from PBMCs. These receptors originate from a human donor with multiple sclerosis.

The rearrangement links TRBV5-1 to TRBJ2-7; 8 bases are a match to TRBD2. The CDR3 sequence is 15 residues long. Germline-derived CDR1 and CDR2 are SGHRS and YFSETQ. The trim removed 0 bases at V and 3 bases at J, leaving 5 bases unmatched. The CDR3 spells CASSLVAGGDYEQYF. DNA for the CDR3: TGCGCCAGCAGCTTGGTTGCGGGAGGAGACTACGAGCAGTACTTC.

This clonotype was observed a single time. The J gene is TRBJ1-1, the V gene TRBV5-1; no reliable D call. V gave up 0 bases and J gave up 5 bases, with 11 bases separating them. The CDR3 covers 14 residues. Per germline, CDR1 SGHRS and CDR2 YFSETQ. The CDR3 coding sequence is TGCGCCAGCAGCTTGGAACCACATGGGACTGAAGCTTTCTTT. This gives the protein CASSLEPHGTEAFF.

The chain employs TRBV7-2 and TRBJ2-1; 9 nucleotides match TRBD2. The CDR3 extends over 16 amino acids. V shed 1 base, J shed 2 bases, and the junction held 3 bases outside the gene matches. CDR1 and CDR2 from the germline V gene are SGHTA and FQGNSA. This chain's CDR3 is CASSLVAGGAYNEQFF. Here the CDR3 DNA reads TGTGCCAGCAGCTTAGTGGCGGGGGGGGCCTACAATGAGCAGTTCTTC. The variable domain in full, with the rest retrieved from reference TRBV7-2 and TRBJ2-1, is GAGVSQSPSNKVTEKGKDVELRCDPISGHTALYWYRQSLGQGLEFLIYFQGNSAPDKSGLPSDRFSAERTGGSVSTLTIQRTQQEDSAVYLCASSLVAGGAYNEQFFGPGTRLTVL.

The chain couples TRBV30 to TRBJ2-7; TRBD1 is a possible D gene (6 bases). Germline assignment: CDR1 GTSNPN and CDR2 SVGIG (reference sequence). CDR3 size: 14 residues. Trimming took off 5 bases at V and 4 bases at J, with 18 bases between the two ends. The CDR3, as DNA: TGTGCCTGGGGTGGACAGTGGGGTCCTTACGAGCAGTACTTC. Encoded protein: CAWGGQWGPYEQYF.

The rearrangement uses TRBV3-1 and TRBJ2-6; possible D gene TRBD2, 6 bases. Germline lookup yields CDR1 LGHDT and CDR2 YNNKEL (reference sequence). CDR3 size: 15 residues. Trimming shortened V by 4 bases and J by 4 bases, and 11 bases separated the two germline ends. The CDR3 reads CASSPSAGGANVLTF. CDR3 coding DNA: TGTGCCAGCAGCCCTAGTGCGGGGGGGGCCAACGTCCTGACTTTC.

The CDR3 here is CASSLRSNEQYF. The CDR3 DNA is TGTGCCAGCAGCTTAAGATCGAACGAGCAGTACTTC. This chain uses TRBV7-8 with TRBJ2-7; D not certain. Germline V CDR1 and CDR2: SGHVS, FQNEAQ. This CDR3 is built from 12 residues. V lost 2 bases and J lost 5, with 7 bases in between.

V gene TRBV11-2 combines with J gene TRBJ2-1, with D unresolved. Germline V gene sequence: CDR1 SGHAT, CDR2 FQNNGV. The CDR3 contains 12 residues. V dropped 3 bases and J dropped 3 bases, with 3 bases sitting between them. The DNA of the CDR3 is TGTGCCAGCAGCTTTGGCTACAATGAGCAGTTCTTC. It codes for CASSFGYNEQFF.

This clonotype was seen a single time. V gene TRBV3-1 combines with J gene TRBJ2-2; no definite D call. The ends were cut back, 1 base at V and 2 bases at J, with 8 bases in the middle. Germline lookup yields CDR1 LGHDT and CDR2 YNNKEL (reference sequence). CDR3 length: 15 residues. The DNA for the CDR3 is TGTGCCAGCAGCCAAGGGACCGTAAACACCGGGGAGCTGTTTTTT. This codes for CASSQGTVNTGELFF.

Written as DNA, the CDR3 is TGCAGTGCTAGAGCCCCGAAGGGAGGAAGGGGCACAGATACGCAGTATTTT. Translated: CSARAPKGGRGTDTQYF. The rearrangement joins TRBV20-1 to TRBJ2-3; TRBD2 is a possible D gene (6 bases). Trimming left V 1 base short and J 1 base short, with 18 bases between. From germline, CDR1 is DFQATT and CDR2 SNEGSKA (reference sequence). This CDR3 is built from 17 residues.

The chain is built from TRBV12-3 or TRBV12-4 and TRBJ2-4, with D perhaps matching TRBD1 (6 bases). V shed 6 bases and J shed 5 bases, with 14 bases lying between them. The CDR3 loop spans 14 amino acids. DNA for the CDR3: TGTGCCAGCAGCTCCAGACAGGTCCAAAACATTCAGTACTTC. Protein sequence: CASSSRQVQNIQYF.

In this sample, this clonotype turned up once. The chain joins TRBV20-1 to TRBJ1-2; D not certain. The CDR3 length is 11 residues. V lost 5 bases to trimming and J lost 4 bases, with 8 bases between them. Germline V gene lookup returns CDR1 DFQATT and CDR2 SNEGSKA (reference sequence). In DNA, the CDR3 is TGCAGTGCTGGGAAAGTCTATGGCTACACCTTC. Its protein is CSAGKVYGYTF.

V and J are TRBV2 and TRBJ2-3; perhaps TRBD2 as D (6 bases). This CDR3 has 14 amino acids. Germline V CDR1 and CDR2: SNHLY, FYNNEI. The ends were cut back, 7 bases at V and 2 bases at J, with 13 bases in the middle. This chain's CDR3 is CASNPGLYTDTQYF. The DNA of the CDR3 is TGTGCCAGCAATCCGGGACTGTACACAGATACGCAGTATTTT.

The chain carries TRBV9 and TRBJ2-1, with TRBD1 as a possible D gene (5 bases). Trimming stripped 1 base from V and 2 bases from J, with 10 bases between. Germline loops: CDR1 SGDLS, CDR2 YYNGEE. CDR3 length: 15 residues. CDR3 amino acids: CASSVQGDTYNEQFF. The CDR3 DNA sequence: TGTGCCAGCAGCGTACAGGGTGACACCTACAATGAGCAGTTCTTC.

The rearrangement joins TRBV9 to TRBJ1-1, with D uncertain. V lost 6 bases, J lost 0 bases, and 12 bases lay in between. The germline V gene encodes CDR1 SGDLS and CDR2 YYNGEE. This CDR3 comprises 14 residues. The CDR3 region is CASNRETVNTEAFF. CDR3 nucleotide sequence: TGTGCCAGCAACCGCGAGACGGTGAACACTGAAGCTTTCTTT.

This clonotype came up once. The chain recombines TRBV25-1 with TRBJ1-3, with TRBD1 as a possible D gene (5 bases). The CDR3 runs to 14 residues. Trimming shortened V by 6 bases and J by 0 bases, and 9 bases separated the two germline ends. CDR1 MGHDK and CDR2 SYGVNS come from the germline V gene. Written as DNA, the CDR3 is TGTGCCAGCAGCGCCGGGACCTCTGGAAACACCATATATTTT. The encoded protein is CASSAGTSGNTIYF.